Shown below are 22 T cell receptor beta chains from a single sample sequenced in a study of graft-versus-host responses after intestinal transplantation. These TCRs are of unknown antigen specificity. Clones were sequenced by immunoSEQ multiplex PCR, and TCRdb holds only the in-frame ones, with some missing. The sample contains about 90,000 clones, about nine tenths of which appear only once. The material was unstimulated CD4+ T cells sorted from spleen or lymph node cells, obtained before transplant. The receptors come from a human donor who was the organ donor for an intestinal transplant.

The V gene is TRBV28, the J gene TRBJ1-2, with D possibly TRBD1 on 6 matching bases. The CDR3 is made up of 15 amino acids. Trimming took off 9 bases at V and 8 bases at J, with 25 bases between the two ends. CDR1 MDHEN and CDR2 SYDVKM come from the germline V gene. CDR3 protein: CASQTRGGALLGYTF. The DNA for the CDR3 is TGTGCCAGTCAAACTCGGGGGGGGGCCCTCTTGGGCTACACCTTC.

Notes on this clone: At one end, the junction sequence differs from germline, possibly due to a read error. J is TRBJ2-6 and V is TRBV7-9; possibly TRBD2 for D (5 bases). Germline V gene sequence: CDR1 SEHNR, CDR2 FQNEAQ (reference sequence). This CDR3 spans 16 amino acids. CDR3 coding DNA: TGTGCCGGCAGGAGGTCAACTAACTCTGGGGCCAACGTCCTGACTTTC. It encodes CAGRRSTNSGANVLTF. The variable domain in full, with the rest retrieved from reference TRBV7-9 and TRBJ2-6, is DTGVSQNPRHKITKRGQNVTFRCDPISEHNRLYWYRQTLGQGPEFLTYFQNEAQLEKSRLLSDRFSAERPKGSFSTLEIQRTEQGDSAMYLCAGRRSTNSGANVLTFGAGSRLTVL.

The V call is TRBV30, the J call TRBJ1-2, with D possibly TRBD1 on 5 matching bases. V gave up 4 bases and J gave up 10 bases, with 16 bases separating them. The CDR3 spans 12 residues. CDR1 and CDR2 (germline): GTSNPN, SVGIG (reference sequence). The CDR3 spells CAWTELGLLYTF. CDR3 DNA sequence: TGTGCCTGGACGGAACTGGGGCTCCTCTACACCTTC.

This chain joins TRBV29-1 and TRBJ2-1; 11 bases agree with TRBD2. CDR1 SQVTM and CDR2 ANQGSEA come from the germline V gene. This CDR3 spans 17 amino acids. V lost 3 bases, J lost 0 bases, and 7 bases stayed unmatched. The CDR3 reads CSVDSTSGTSSYNEQFF. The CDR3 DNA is TGCAGCGTTGACTCGACTAGCGGGACCAGCTCCTACAATGAGCAGTTCTTC.

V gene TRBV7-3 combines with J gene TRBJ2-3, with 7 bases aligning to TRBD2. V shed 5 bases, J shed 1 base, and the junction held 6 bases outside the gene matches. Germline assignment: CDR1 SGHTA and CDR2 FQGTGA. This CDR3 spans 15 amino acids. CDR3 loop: CASSPGGVGTDTQYF. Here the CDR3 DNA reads TGTGCCAGCAGCCCGGGAGGAGTGGGCACAGATACGCAGTATTTT.

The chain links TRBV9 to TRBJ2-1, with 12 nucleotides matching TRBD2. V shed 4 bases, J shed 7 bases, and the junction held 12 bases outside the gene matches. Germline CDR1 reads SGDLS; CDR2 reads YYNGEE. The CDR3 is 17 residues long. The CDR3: CASSLSSGTSGLNEQFF. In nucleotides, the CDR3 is TGTGCCAGCAGCCTCTCATCCGGGACTAGCGGGCTAAATGAGCAGTTCTTC. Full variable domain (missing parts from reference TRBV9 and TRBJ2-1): DSGVTQTPKHLITATGQRVTLRCSPRSGDLSVYWYQQSLDQGLQFLIQYYNGEERAKGNILERFSAQQFPDLHSELNLSSLELGDSALYFCASSLSSGTSGLNEQFFGPGTRLTVL.

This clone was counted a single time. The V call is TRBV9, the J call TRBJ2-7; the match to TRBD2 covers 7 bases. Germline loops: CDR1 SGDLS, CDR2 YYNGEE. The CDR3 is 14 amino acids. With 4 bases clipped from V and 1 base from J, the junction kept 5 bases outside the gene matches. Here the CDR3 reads CASSRGGNSYEQYF. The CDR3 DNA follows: TGTGCCAGCAGCAGGGGAGGGAATTCCTACGAGCAGTACTTC.

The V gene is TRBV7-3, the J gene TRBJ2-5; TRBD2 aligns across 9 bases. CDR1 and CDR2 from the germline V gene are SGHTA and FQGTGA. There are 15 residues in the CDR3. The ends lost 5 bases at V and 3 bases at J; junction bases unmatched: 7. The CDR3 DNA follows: TGTGCCAGCAGCCCCCACGGACTAGCGAAAGAGACCCAGTACTTC. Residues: CASSPHGLAKETQYF. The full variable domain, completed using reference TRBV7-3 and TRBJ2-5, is GAGVSQTPSNKVTEKGKYVELRCDPISGHTALYWYRQSLGQGPEFLIYFQGTGAADDSGLPNDRFFAVRPEGSVSTLKIQRTERGDSAVYLCASSPHGLAKETQYFGPGTRLLVL.

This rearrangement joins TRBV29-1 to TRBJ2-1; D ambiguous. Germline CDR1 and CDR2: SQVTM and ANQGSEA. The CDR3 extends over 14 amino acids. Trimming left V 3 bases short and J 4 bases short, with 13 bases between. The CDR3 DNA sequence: TGCAGCGTTGACGGGTCGGCGAATTACAATGAGCAGTTCTTC. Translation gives CSVDGSANYNEQFF.

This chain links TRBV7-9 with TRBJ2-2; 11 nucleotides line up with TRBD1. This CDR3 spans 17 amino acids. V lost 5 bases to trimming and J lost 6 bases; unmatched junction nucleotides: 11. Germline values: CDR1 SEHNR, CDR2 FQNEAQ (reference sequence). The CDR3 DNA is TGTGCCAGCAGCCTCCTCGGGGACAGGGGGACCCCCGGGGAGCTGTTTTTT. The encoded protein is CASSLLGDRGTPGELFF.

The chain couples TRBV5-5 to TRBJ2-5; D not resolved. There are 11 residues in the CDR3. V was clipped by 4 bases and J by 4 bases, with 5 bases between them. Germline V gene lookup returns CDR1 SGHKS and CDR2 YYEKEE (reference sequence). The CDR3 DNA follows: TGTGCCAGCAGCGTCAGAGAGACCCAGTACTTC. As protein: CASSVRETQYF.

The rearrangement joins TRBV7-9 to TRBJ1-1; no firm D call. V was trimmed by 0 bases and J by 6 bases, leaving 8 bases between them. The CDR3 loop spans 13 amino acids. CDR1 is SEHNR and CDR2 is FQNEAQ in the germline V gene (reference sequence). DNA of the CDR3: TGTGCCAGCAGCTTAGCAGGGAGGGCTGAAGCTTTCTTT. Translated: CASSLAGRAEAFF.

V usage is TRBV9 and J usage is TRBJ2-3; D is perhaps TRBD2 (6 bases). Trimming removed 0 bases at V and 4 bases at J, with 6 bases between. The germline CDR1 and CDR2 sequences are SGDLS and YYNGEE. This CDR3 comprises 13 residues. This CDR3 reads CASSVAGADTQYF. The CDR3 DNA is TGTGCCAGCAGCGTAGCGGGAGCAGATACGCAGTATTTT.

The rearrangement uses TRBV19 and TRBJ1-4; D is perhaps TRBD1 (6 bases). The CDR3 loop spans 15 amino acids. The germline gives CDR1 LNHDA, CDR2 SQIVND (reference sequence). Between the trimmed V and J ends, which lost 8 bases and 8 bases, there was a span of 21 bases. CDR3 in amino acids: CASADRLRGWEKLFF. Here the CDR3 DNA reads TGTGCCAGTGCCGACAGGCTTAGGGGTTGGGAAAAACTGTTTTTT.

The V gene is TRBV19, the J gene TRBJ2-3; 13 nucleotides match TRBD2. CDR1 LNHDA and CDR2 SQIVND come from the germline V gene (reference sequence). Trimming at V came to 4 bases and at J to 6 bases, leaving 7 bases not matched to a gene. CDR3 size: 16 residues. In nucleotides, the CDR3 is TGTGCCAGTAGTACGACTAGCGGGGGGATTAAGGATACGCAGTATTTT. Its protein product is CASSTTSGGIKDTQYF.

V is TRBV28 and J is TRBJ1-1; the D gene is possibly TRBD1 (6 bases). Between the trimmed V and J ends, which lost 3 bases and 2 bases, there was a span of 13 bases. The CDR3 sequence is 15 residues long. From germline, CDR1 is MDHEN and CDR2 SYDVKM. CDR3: CASSLRGGANTEAFF. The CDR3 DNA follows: TGTGCCAGCAGTTTGAGGGGGGGAGCAAACACTGAAGCTTTCTTT.

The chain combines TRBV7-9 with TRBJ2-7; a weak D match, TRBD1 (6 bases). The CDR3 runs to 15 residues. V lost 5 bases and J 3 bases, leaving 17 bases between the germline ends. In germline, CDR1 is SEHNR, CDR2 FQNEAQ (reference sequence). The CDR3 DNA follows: TGTGCCAGCAGCCTGAGCGCCGGGACAAACTACGAGCAGTACTTC. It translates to CASSLSAGTNYEQYF.

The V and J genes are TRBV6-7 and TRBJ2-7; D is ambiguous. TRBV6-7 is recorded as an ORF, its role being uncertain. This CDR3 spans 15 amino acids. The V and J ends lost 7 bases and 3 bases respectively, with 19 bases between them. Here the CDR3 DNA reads TGTGCCAGCAAGGCTGACCTTTGGGCCCTCTACGAGCAGTACTTC. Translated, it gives CASKADLWALYEQYF.

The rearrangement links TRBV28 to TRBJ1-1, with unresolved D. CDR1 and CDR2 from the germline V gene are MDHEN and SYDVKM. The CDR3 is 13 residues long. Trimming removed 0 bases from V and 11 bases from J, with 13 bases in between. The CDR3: CASSLWVRAGAFF. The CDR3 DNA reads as TGTGCCAGCAGTTTATGGGTTCGGGCGGGGGCTTTCTTT.

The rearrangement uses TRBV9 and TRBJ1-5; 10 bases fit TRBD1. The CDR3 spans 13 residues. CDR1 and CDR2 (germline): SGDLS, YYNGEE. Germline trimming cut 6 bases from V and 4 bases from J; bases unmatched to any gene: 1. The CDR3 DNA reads TGTGCCAGCACGGGACAGGGGAATCAGCCCCAGCATTTT. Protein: CASTGQGNQPQHF.

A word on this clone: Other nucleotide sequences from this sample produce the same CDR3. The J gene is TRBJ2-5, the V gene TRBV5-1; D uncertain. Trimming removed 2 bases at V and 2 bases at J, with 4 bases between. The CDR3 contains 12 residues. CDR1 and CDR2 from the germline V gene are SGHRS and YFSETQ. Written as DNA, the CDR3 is TGCGCCAGCAGCTTAGCGCAAGAGACCCAGTACTTC. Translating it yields CASSLAQETQYF.

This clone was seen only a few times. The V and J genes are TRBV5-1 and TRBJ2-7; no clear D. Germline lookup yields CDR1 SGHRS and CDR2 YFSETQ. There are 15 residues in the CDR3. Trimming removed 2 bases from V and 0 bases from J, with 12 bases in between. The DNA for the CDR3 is TGCGCCAGCAGCTTACGAGGAGAAACCTCCTACGAGCAGTACTTC. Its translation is CASSLRGETSYEQYF.